Listed here are 21 T cell receptor beta chains from one sample, sequenced in a study of T-cell memory formation after mild COVID-19. TCRdb re-called the 5' RACE reads with MiXCR, one entry per CDR3 protein. This table holds some 320,000 distinct CDR3 sequences, approximately 15% found once. Material: PBMCs or a T cell subset sorted from them (not recorded which). These receptor sequences come from a man in his late teens or twenties who had mild COVID-19 (a few samples of this study predate the infection). Cell type and time point are not known.

This clonotype was seen a handful of times. The chain has TRBV10-3 and TRBJ2-3, with 10 positions matching TRBD2. The CDR3 runs 16 residues. The germline V gene has CDR1 ENHRY and CDR2 SYGVKD. V lost 4 bases and J lost 2; bases outside the gene matches: 6. CDR3 residues: CAISGLAGGATDTQYF. CDR3 in DNA: TGTGCCATCAGTGGACTAGCGGGCGGTGCCACAGATACGCAGTATTTT.

V usage is TRBV5-1 and J usage is TRBJ2-2; possible D gene TRBD1, 6 bases. The germline CDR1 and CDR2 sequences are SGHRS and YFSETQ. V shed 0 bases and J shed 6 bases, with 9 bases lying between them. The CDR3 is 14 residues long. The chain's CDR3 is CASSLDRAAGELFF. The CDR3 nucleotides are TGCGCCAGCAGCTTGGACAGGGCGGCCGGGGAGCTGTTTTTT.

The chain has TRBV20-1 and TRBJ1-2; 8 bases are shared with TRBD1. Germline assignment: CDR1 DFQATT and CDR2 SNEGSKA (reference sequence). This CDR3 is built from 13 residues. V was pared by 6 bases and J by 5 bases, with 8 bases of the junction left unmatched. CDR3 bases: TGCAGTGCGAAAGACAGGGGATCTTATGGCTACACCTTC. Its translation: CSAKDRGSYGYTF.

Ten or more counts support this clonotype. This sequence joins TRBV5-1 and TRBJ2-3; D may be TRBD2 (5 bases). Per the germline V gene, CDR1 is SGHRS and CDR2 is YFSETQ. The CDR3 is 13 residues long. Deletions cut 5 bases from V and 2 bases from J, with 9 bases between. The CDR3 reads CASREGYTDTQYF. The DNA for the CDR3 is TGCGCCAGCAGAGAGGGATACACAGATACGCAGTATTTT.

The V call is TRBV6-5, the J call TRBJ1-2, with D hard to call. The germline gives CDR1 MNHEY, CDR2 SVGAGI. V was trimmed by 2 bases and J by 6 bases, leaving 10 bases between them. The CDR3 has 13 amino acids. CDR3 nucleotides: TGTGCCAGCAGTTACGTTGGGGTTCATGGCTACACCTTC. Residues: CASSYVGVHGYTF.

The genes are TRBV6-2 or TRBV6-3 and TRBJ2-3; D is perhaps TRBD2 (7 bases). There are 14 residues in the CDR3. Germline assignment: CDR1 MNHEY and CDR2 SVGEGT. V lost 6 bases and J 5 bases, leaving 15 bases between the germline ends. In DNA, the CDR3 is TGTGCCAGCAGACCCTGGCGGGGGCAAGATACGCAGTATTTT. As protein: CASRPWRGQDTQYF.

This clonotype was found many times. J is TRBJ2-3 and V is TRBV5-1, with D perhaps matching TRBD2 (6 bases). The CDR3 spans 16 residues. Germline CDR1 and CDR2: SGHRS and YFSETQ. V lost 0 bases and J lost 4, with 15 bases in between. This chain's CDR3 is CASSLEALTGADTQYF. CDR3 nucleotide sequence: TGCGCCAGCAGCTTGGAAGCCCTTACGGGGGCAGATACGCAGTATTTT. The variable domain in full, with the rest retrieved from reference TRBV5-1 and TRBJ2-3, is KAGVTQTPRYLIKTRGQQVTLSCSPISGHRSVSWYQQTPGQGLQFLFEYFSETQRNKGNFPGRFSGRQFSNSRSEMNVSTLELGDSALYLCASSLEALTGADTQYFGPGTRLTVL.

This clonotype was seen a handful of times. The chain employs TRBV4-1 and TRBJ2-7, with D perhaps being TRBD1 or TRBD2 (6 bases each). V dropped 3 bases and J dropped 2 bases, with 14 bases sitting between them. There are 15 residues in the CDR3. The germline gives CDR1 MGHRA, CDR2 YSYEKL. In nucleotides, the CDR3 is TGCGCCAGCAGCCACCGGGGGCTAGCTACCTACGAGCAGTACTTC. Translation gives CASSHRGLATYEQYF.

This clonotype was picked up a small number of times. CDR3 amino acids: CASSFQSGNYEQYF. In DNA, the CDR3 is TGTGCCAGCAGTTTCCAATCTGGGAACTACGAGCAGTACTTC. This chain connects TRBV27 to TRBJ2-7; no clear D gene. Deletions cut 3 bases from V and 3 bases from J, with 12 bases between. Germline loops: CDR1 MNHEY, CDR2 SMNVEV (reference sequence). The CDR3 has 14 residues.

The chain is built from TRBV4-1 and TRBJ1-5, with D unresolved. Trimming shortened V by 4 bases and J by 2 bases, and 9 bases separated the two germline ends. There are 14 residues in the CDR3. CDR1 is MGHRA and CDR2 is YSYEKL in the germline V gene. CDR3 bases: TGCGCCAGCAGCCGAGGATCCGGCAATCAGCCCCAGCATTTT. It encodes CASSRGSGNQPQHF.

In this sample, this clonotype turned up a few times. The gene calls are TRBV7-2 and TRBJ2-5; D unclear. CDR1 and CDR2 from the germline V gene are SGHTA and FQGNSA. The CDR3 length is 16 residues. Trimming stripped 4 bases from V and 0 bases from J, with 15 bases between. CDR3: CASSSFSPGYQETQYF. CDR3 coding DNA: TGTGCCAGCAGCTCCTTTTCACCGGGCTACCAAGAGACCCAGTACTTC.

The V call is TRBV7-8, the J call TRBJ2-5; D not certain. The germline V and J ends were trimmed by 5 bases and 6 bases, with 19 bases remaining between them. The germline gives CDR1 SGHVS, CDR2 FQNEAQ. This CDR3 has 15 residues. This CDR3 reads CASSTFSGRAKTQYF. In DNA, the CDR3 is TGTGCCAGCAGCACCTTCAGTGGAAGGGCGAAGACCCAGTACTTC.

The chain joins TRBV7-8 to TRBJ2-5; possibly TRBD2 for D (5 bases). This CDR3 is built from 13 residues. V was trimmed by 4 bases and J by 1 base, leaving 7 bases between them. Germline CDR1 reads SGHVS; CDR2 reads FQNEAQ. The CDR3 region has the DNA TGTGCCAGCAGCTCGGGAACCCAAGAGACCCAGTACTTC. Translating gives CASSSGTQETQYF.

This clonotype was counted only a few times. The chain links TRBV7-9 to TRBJ1-5; D unclear. CDR3 length equals 13 residues. V shed 2 bases and J shed 3 bases, with 5 bases lying between them. Germline V lookup: CDR1 SEHNR, CDR2 FQNEAQ (reference sequence). The chain's CDR3 is CASSLQFNQPQHF. The CDR3 DNA follows: TGTGCCAGCAGCTTACAGTTCAATCAGCCCCAGCATTTT.

The rearrangement joins TRBV5-1 to TRBJ2-6; the D is unclear. CDR3 length: 14 amino acids. Per the germline V gene, CDR1 is SGHRS and CDR2 is YFSETQ. Trimming removed 5 bases from V and 2 bases from J, with 8 bases in between. The CDR3 region has the DNA TGCGCCAGCAGAGTCGCAACTGGGGCCAACGTCCTGACTTTC. Its protein product is CASRVATGANVLTF. The full variable domain, completed using reference TRBV5-1 and TRBJ2-6, is KAGVTQTPRYLIKTRGQQVTLSCSPISGHRSVSWYQQTPGQGLQFLFEYFSETQRNKGNFPGRFSGRQFSNSRSEMNVSTLELGDSALYLCASRVATGANVLTFGAGSRLTVL.

This clonotype was found many times. The V and J genes are TRBV12-3 or TRBV12-4 and TRBJ2-3; D ambiguous. The CDR3 covers 12 residues. Trimming took 6 bases from V and 0 from J, leaving 4 bases between them. The CDR3 DNA is TGTGCCAGCAGGCCAAGCACAGATACGCAGTATTTT. Encoded protein: CASRPSTDTQYF.

This chain links TRBV2 with TRBJ2-5; possible D gene TRBD1, 6 bases. Germline assignment: CDR1 SNHLY and CDR2 FYNNEI. The CDR3 has 12 residues. The V end was cut by 6 bases, the J end by 5 bases, with 10 bases between. CDR3 sequence (DNA): TGTGCCAGCAGCGCTCAGGGGGAGACCCAGTACTTC. This encodes CASSAQGETQYF.

The chain employs TRBV7-2 and TRBJ2-7; 11 positions match TRBD2. This CDR3 comprises 15 residues. Germline-derived CDR1 and CDR2 are SGHTA and FQGNSA. The ends lost 5 bases at V and 2 bases at J; junction bases unmatched: 5. The CDR3 reads CASSDSSGGPYEQYV. Here the CDR3 DNA reads TGTGCCAGCAGCGATTCTAGCGGGGGGCCCTACGAGCAGTACGTC.

This chain connects TRBV9 to TRBJ2-1; D might be TRBD2 (7 bases). The CDR3 consists of 15 residues. Germline V lookup: CDR1 SGDLS, CDR2 YYNGEE. Trimming left V 0 bases short and J 4 bases short, with 11 bases between. CDR3 nucleotides: TGTGCCAGCAGCGTAGAAGGGGGGGAATACAATGAGCAGTTCTTC. Protein: CASSVEGGEYNEQFF.

This clonotype has just a few counts. The chain has TRBV5-1 and TRBJ1-2; perhaps TRBD1 as D (5 bases). Deletions cut 2 bases from V and 0 bases from J, with 14 bases between. Germline V CDR1 and CDR2: SGHRS, YFSETQ. This CDR3 region has 16 residues. CDR3 DNA sequence: TGCGCCAGCAGCTTCCAGGGACTGAAGTCTAACTATGGCTACACCTTC. This encodes CASSFQGLKSNYGYTF.

V and J are TRBV6-4 and TRBJ1-1; weak D call: TRBD1 (6 bases). Germline V gives CDR1 MRHNA, CDR2 SNTAGT. The CDR3 length is 12 residues. V lost 5 bases, J lost 12 bases, and 16 bases lay in between. The CDR3 protein is CASSHLTGGTFF. The DNA for the CDR3 is TGTGCCAGCAGTCACCTGACAGGTGGTACTTTCTTT.